The 13 T cell receptor beta chains below were found in one sample sequenced in a study of T cells in Graves' hyperthyroidism and ophthalmopathy. RNA transcripts gave rise to amplified TCR beta CDR3 regions. With the HTBI primer set, the TCR CDR3 went through a first round of RT-PCR. One entry per CDR3 protein results from TCRdb running MiXCR on the multiplex PCR reads. The table shows hundreds of thousands of distinct CDR3 sequences, with less than 15% occurring only once. Sequenced material: blood. The receptors were gathered from a woman aged 18-30 years with Graves' hyperthyroidism.

This clonotype has ten or more counts. The V gene is TRBV13, the J gene TRBJ2-2; weak D call: TRBD1 (6 bases). The germline gives CDR1 PRHDT, CDR2 FYEKMQ (reference sequence). V lost 5 bases and J lost 3, with 13 bases in between. This CDR3 has 15 amino acids. The CDR3: CASSTRDTDTGELFF. CDR3 bases: TGTGCCAGCAGCACCCGGGACACAGACACCGGGGAGCTGTTTTTT.

The CDR3 region is CASGFKQGVELFF. For the CDR3, the DNA is TGTGCCAGCGGGTTCAAACAGGGAGTGGAGCTGTTTTTT. V is TRBV6-9 and J is TRBJ2-2; a weak D match, TRBD1 (6 bases). The CDR3 sequence is 13 residues long. CDR1 and CDR2 (germline): MNHGY, SVAAGI. Trimming pared 8 bases from V and 10 bases from J, leaving 17 bases between.

This clonotype was detected ten times or more. This chain connects TRBV7-9 to TRBJ1-1; D uncertain. The CDR3 contains 15 residues. Germline CDR1 SEHNR, CDR2 FQNEAQ (reference sequence). The V and J ends lost 1 base and 1 base respectively, with 10 bases between them. Here the CDR3 DNA reads TGTGCCAGCAGCTTAGAAAGGCTGAGGAACACTGAAGCTTTCTTT. Translation gives CASSLERLRNTEAFF. The full variable domain, completed using reference TRBV7-9 and TRBJ1-1, is DTGVSQNPRHKITKRGQNVTFRCDPISEHNRLYWYRQTLGQGPEFLTYFQNEAQLEKSRLLSDRFSAERPKGSFSTLEIQRTEQGDSAMYLCASSLERLRNTEAFFGQGTRLTVV.

This clonotype was seen more than once but under ten times. The chain couples TRBV27 to TRBJ1-6; D is ambiguous. The ends were cut back, 2 bases at V and 0 bases at J, with 14 bases in the middle. Per the germline V gene, CDR1 is MNHEY and CDR2 is SMNVEV (reference sequence). The CDR3 runs to 18 residues. CDR3 sequence (DNA): TGTGCCAGCAGTTTACGCACAGCACAAAACTCCTATAATTCACCCCTCCACTTT. Amino acids: CASSLRTAQNSYNSPLHF.

The sample holds many counts of this clonotype. The J gene is TRBJ2-7, the V gene TRBV5-1; TRBD1 matches 8 bases. The V gene's germline CDR1 is SGHRS and CDR2 YFSETQ. There are 15 residues in the CDR3. After removal of 0 bases from V and 1 base from J, the junction contained 3 bases not matched to a gene. DNA for the CDR3: TGCGCCAGCAGCTTGGCAGGGGGCAATTCCTACGAGCAGTACTTC. It is translated as CASSLAGGNSYEQYF.

This clonotype was picked up a small number of times. This chain links TRBV12-3 or TRBV12-4 with TRBJ1-4; no clear D. Deletions cut 1 base from V and 1 base from J, with 1 base between. This CDR3 is built from 13 residues. The CDR3: CASSLVTNEKLFF. The CDR3 nucleotides are TGTGCCAGCAGTTTAGTAACTAATGAAAAACTGTTTTTT.

V usage is TRBV2 and J usage is TRBJ2-7; TRBD1 is a possible D gene (6 bases). Looked up from germline, CDR1 is SNHLY and CDR2 is FYNNEI. This CDR3 comprises 16 residues. Between the trimmed V and J ends, which lost 7 bases and 3 bases, there was a span of 22 bases. In DNA, the CDR3 is TGTGCCAGCAACCCCGAAGGGGGAAATAGGATCTACGAGCAGTACTTC. Translating gives CASNPEGGNRIYEQYF.

This clonotype was counted many times. This rearrangement joins TRBV12-3 or TRBV12-4 to TRBJ1-1; D is possibly TRBD1 (5 bases). The CDR3 sequence is 15 residues long. Trimming cost V 6 bases and J 0 bases, with 14 bases left between them. The chain's CDR3 is CASRPRTGVNTEAFF. The CDR3 DNA follows: TGTGCCAGCAGACCTCGAACAGGTGTGAACACTGAAGCTTTCTTT.

This clonotype was observed many times. The CDR3 protein is CASSLDGTSYEQYF. The DNA for the CDR3 is TGTGCCAGCAGCTTAGATGGAACCTCCTACGAGCAGTACTTC. The rearrangement links TRBV7-2 to TRBJ2-7; D gene uncertain. Germline V gene sequence: CDR1 SGHTA, CDR2 FQGNSA. Trimming left V 1 base short and J 0 bases short, with 7 bases between. The CDR3 consists of 14 residues.

A few counts support this clonotype. CDR3 nucleotide sequence: TGCAGCGTTGGGTCTCTGAGGACCGGGGAGCTGTTTTTT. Protein: CSVGSLRTGELFF. The rearrangement joins TRBV29-1 to TRBJ2-2; D is undetermined. V was shortened by 4 bases and J by 5 bases, with 11 bases between the two germline ends. Looked up from germline, CDR1 is SQVTM and CDR2 is ANQGSEA. CDR3 length: 13 amino acids.

The chain employs TRBV7-9 and TRBJ1-2; D not certain. This CDR3 is 13 amino acids long. Deletions cut 5 bases from V and 0 bases from J, with 7 bases between. CDR1 SEHNR and CDR2 FQNEAQ come from the germline V gene (reference sequence). In DNA, the CDR3 is TGTGCCAGCAGCCCTTTTCCTAACTATGGCTACACCTTC. Its translation is CASSPFPNYGYTF.

At least ten counts were recorded for this clonotype. The chain carries TRBV28 and TRBJ1-5; D gene ambiguous. V lost 4 bases, J lost 7 bases, and 14 bases lay in between. This CDR3 comprises 14 residues. Germline CDR1 MDHEN, CDR2 SYDVKM. The CDR3 nucleotides read TGTGCCAGCAGTTCCCAAGCCCGGGGACAGCCCCAGCATTTT. Translation: CASSSQARGQPQHF. Drawing the rest from reference TRBV28 and TRBJ1-5, the complete variable domain is DVKVTQSSRYLVKRTGEKVFLECVQDMDHENMFWYRQDPGLGLRLIYFSYDVKMKEKGDIPEGYSVSREKKERFSLILESASTNQTSMYLCASSSQARGQPQHFGDGTRLSIL.

This clonotype was observed a few times. The CDR3 DNA sequence: TGTGCCTGGAGGGGACAGGGGGCTGGAAGTGGCTACACCTTC. Its translation is CAWRGQGAGSGYTF. The rearrangement links TRBV30 to TRBJ1-2, with TRBD1 matching 12 bases. The CDR3 has 14 amino acids. CDR1 and CDR2 from the germline V gene are GTSNPN and SVGIG (reference sequence). Unmatched junction bases numbered 6, after V lost 3 bases and J lost 7 bases.